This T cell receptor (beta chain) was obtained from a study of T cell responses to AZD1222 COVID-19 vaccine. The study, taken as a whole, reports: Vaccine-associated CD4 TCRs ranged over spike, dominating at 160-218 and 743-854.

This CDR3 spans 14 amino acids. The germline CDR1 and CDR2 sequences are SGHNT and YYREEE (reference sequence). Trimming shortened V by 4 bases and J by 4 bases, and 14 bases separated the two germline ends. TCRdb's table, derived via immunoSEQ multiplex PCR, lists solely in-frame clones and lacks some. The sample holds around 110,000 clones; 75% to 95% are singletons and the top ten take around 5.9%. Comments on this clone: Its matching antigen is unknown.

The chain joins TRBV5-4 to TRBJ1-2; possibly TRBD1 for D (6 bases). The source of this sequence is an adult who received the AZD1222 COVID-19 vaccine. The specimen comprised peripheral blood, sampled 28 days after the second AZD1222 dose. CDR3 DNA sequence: TGTGCCAGCAGCCAAGGGGGGGGCGGCTATGGCTACACCTTC. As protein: CASSQGGGGYGYTF. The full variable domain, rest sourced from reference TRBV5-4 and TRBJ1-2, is ETGVTQSPTHLIKTRGQQVTLRCSSQSGHNTVSWYQQALGQGPQFIFQYYREEENGRGNFPPRFSGLQFPNYSSELNVNALELDDSALYLCASSQGGGGYGYTFGSGTRLTVV.